This T cell receptor beta chain stems from a study of blood T cells in healthy people across ages. For this clonotype: Antigen: not known.

Study-wide points: The unknown donor CMV status may have confounded expanded clonotype changes.

Sample-barcoded 5' priming and a J-beta primer mix drove a second PCR of about 6 to 12 cycles. TCRdb ran MiXCR on the 5' RACE reads and lists one entry per CDR3 protein. The sample comprises around 780,000 distinct CDR3 sequences, around 24% of which are singletons, and 2.5% to 3.5% rests with the top ten. V was pared by 5 bases and J by 4 bases, with 12 bases between. In germline, CDR1 is SGHTA, CDR2 FQGNSA. The CDR3 length is 15 residues. The same data also contributed to another study, on T cells of mothers and their children.

V is TRBV7-2 and J is TRBJ2-6; perhaps TRBD2 as D (6 bases). The TCR comes from a boy younger than 18 in good health. What was sequenced was blood. The CDR3: CASSRRDLGANVLTF. In DNA form, the CDR3 reads TGTGCCAGCAGCCGGAGGGATCTGGGGGCCAACGTCCTGACTTTC. The full variable domain, completed using reference TRBV7-2 and TRBJ2-6, is GAGVSQSPSNKVTEKGKDVELRCDPISGHTALYWYRQSLGQGLEFLIYFQGNSAPDKSGLPSDRFSAERTGGSVSTLTIQRTQQEDSAVYLCASSRRDLGANVLTFGAGSRLTVL.